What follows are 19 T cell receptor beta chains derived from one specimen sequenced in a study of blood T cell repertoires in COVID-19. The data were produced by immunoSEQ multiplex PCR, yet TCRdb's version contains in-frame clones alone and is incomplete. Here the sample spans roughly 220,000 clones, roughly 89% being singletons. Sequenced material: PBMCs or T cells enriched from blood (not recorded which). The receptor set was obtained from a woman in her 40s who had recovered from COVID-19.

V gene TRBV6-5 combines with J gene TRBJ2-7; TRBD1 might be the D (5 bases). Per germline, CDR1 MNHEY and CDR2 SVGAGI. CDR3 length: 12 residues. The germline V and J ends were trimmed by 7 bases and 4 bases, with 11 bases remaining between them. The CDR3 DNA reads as TGTGCCAGCAACAGGCAGGGTTACGAGCAGTACTTC. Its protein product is CASNRQGYEQYF.

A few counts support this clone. The CDR3 loop is CASIKTAANTGELFF. DNA of the CDR3: TGTGCCAGTATCAAAACGGCGGCGAACACCGGGGAGCTGTTTTTT. The rearrangement joins TRBV19 to TRBJ2-2; D unresolved. V was clipped by 7 bases and J by 0 bases, with 12 bases between them. This CDR3 contains 15 residues. Looked up from germline, CDR1 is LNHDA and CDR2 is SQIVND (reference sequence).

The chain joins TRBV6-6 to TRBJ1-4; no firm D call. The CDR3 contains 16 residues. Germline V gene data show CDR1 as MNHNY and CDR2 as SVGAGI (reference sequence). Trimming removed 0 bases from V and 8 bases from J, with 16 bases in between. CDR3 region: CASSYSTETSREKLFF. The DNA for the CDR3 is TGTGCCAGCAGTTACTCCACCGAAACGAGCAGGGAAAAACTGTTTTTT.

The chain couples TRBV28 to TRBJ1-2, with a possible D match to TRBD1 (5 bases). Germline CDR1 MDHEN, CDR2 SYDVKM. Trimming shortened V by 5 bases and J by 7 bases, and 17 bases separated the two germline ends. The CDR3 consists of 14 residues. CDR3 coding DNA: TGTGCCAGCAGTCCCGGGGGAGTAGGCCGTGGCTACACCTTC. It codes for CASSPGGVGRGYTF.

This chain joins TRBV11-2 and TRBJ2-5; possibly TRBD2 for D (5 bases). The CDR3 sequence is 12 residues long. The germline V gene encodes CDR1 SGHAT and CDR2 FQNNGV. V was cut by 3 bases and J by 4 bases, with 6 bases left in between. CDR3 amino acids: CASSLSGETQYF. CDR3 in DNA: TGTGCCAGCAGCTTGAGCGGAGAGACCCAGTACTTC.

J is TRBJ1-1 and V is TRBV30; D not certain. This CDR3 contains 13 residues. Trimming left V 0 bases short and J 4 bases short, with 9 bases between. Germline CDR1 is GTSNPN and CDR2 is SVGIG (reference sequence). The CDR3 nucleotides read TGTGCCTGGAGTGTAGCGGCCGGCACTGAAGCTTTCTTT. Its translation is CAWSVAAGTEAFF.

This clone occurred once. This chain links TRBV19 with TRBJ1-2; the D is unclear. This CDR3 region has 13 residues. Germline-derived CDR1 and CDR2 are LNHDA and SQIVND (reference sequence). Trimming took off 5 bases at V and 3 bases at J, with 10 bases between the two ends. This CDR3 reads CASSLNSDYGYTF. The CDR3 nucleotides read TGTGCCAGTAGTCTAAACTCGGACTATGGCTACACCTTC.

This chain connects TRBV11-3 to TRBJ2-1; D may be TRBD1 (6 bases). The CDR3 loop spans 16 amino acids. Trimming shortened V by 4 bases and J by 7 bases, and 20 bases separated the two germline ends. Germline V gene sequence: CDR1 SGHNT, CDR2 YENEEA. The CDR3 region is CASSYAGTTLWNEQFF. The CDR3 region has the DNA TGTGCCAGCAGCTACGCCGGGACAACCCTTTGGAATGAGCAGTTCTTC.

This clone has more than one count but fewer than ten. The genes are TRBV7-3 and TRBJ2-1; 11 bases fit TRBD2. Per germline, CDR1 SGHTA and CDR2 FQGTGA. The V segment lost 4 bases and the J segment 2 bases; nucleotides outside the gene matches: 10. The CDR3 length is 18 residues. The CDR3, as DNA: TGTGCCAGCAGCTCCACAGATCCGACTAGCGGGACCTACAATGAGCAGTTCTTC. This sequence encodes CASSSTDPTSGTYNEQFF.

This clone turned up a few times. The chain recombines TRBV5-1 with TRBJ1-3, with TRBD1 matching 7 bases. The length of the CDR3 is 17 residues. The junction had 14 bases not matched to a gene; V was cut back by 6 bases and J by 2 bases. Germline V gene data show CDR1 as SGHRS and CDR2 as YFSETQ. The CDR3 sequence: CASTPGLDRAAGNTIYF. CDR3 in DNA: TGCGCCAGCACCCCTGGTTTAGACAGGGCCGCTGGAAACACCATATATTTT.

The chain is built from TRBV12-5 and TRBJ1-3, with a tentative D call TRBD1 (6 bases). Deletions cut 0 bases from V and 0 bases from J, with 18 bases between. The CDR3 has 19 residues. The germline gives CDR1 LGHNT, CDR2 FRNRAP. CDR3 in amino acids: CASGLVLGGATHSGNTIYF. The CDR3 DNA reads TGTGCTAGTGGTTTGGTATTAGGGGGGGCGACACACTCTGGAAACACCATATATTTT.

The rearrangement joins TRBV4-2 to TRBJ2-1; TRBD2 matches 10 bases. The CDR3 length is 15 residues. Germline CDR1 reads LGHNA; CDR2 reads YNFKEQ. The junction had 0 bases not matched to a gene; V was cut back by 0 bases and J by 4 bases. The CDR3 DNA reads TGTGCCAGCAGCCAAGAAGCGGGAGGGTACAATGAGCAGTTCTTC. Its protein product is CASSQEAGGYNEQFF.

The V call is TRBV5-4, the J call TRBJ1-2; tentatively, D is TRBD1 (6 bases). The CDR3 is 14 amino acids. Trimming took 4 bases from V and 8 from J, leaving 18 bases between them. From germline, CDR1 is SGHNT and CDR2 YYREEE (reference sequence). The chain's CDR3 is CASSVRDTRGGYTF. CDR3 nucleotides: TGTGCCAGCAGCGTCCGGGACACCCGAGGGGGCTACACCTTC.

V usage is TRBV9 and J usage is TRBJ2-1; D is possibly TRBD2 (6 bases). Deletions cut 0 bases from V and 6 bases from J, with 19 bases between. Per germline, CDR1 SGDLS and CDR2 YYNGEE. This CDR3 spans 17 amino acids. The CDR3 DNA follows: TGTGCCAGCAGCGTAGCTCCCCGGGAGCTCAGGCTCAATGAGCAGTTCTTC. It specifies CASSVAPRELRLNEQFF.

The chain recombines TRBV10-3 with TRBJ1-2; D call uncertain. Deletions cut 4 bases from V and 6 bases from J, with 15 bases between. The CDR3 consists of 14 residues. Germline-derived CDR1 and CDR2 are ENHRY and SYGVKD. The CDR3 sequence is CAISVAGHPNGYTF. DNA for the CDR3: TGTGCCATCAGTGTGGCAGGCCACCCGAATGGCTACACCTTC.

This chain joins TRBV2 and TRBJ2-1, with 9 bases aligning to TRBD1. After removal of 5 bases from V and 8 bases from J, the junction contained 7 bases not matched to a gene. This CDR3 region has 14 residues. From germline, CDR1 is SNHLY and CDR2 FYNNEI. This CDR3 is CASSRTQGAYEQFF. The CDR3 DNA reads TGTGCCAGCAGTCGTACACAGGGGGCCTATGAGCAGTTCTTC.

The CDR3 DNA is TGTGCCAGCAGCTCCGTCGGGGACAGATACAATGAGCAGTTCTTC. Translated, it gives CASSSVGDRYNEQFF. The rearrangement uses TRBV7-8 and TRBJ2-1, with 7 bases aligning to TRBD1. Germline CDR1 and CDR2: SGHVS and FQNEAQ. V was clipped by 4 bases and J by 4 bases; unmatched bases: 7. This CDR3 has 15 residues.

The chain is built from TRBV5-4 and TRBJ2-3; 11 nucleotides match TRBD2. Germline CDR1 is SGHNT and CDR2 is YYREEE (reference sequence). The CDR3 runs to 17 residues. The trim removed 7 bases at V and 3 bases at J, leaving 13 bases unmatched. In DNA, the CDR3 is TGTGCCAGCGCCTGGGCGGTAGCGGGAGGGTTTACAGATACGCAGTATTTT. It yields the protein CASAWAVAGGFTDTQYF.

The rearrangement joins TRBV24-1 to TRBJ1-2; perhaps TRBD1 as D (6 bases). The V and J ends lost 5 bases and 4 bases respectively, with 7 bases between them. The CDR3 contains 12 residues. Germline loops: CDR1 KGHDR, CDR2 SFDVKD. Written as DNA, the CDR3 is TGTGCCACCAGTGCAGGGGCCTATGGCTACACCTTC. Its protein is CATSAGAYGYTF.